Each of the 24 T cell receptor beta chains below was sequenced from the same sample in a study of identical twins. MiXCR, applied by TCRdb to the 5' RACE reads, yields one record per CDR3 protein. The sample includes about 430,000 distinct CDR3 sequences, roughly 18% seen only once; the top ten take more than 10%. The sequenced sample was naive T cells sorted from blood. These receptor sequences come from a man in his forties or fifties in good health.

The chain has TRBV12-3 or TRBV12-4 and TRBJ2-7; 7 bases agree with TRBD2. Germline trimming cut 1 base from V and 0 bases from J; bases unmatched to any gene: 6. The CDR3 loop spans 16 amino acids. In DNA form, the CDR3 reads TGTGCCAGCAGTTTAGTCGAGGCTAGCGGCTCCTACGAGCAGTACTTC. It codes for CASSLVEASGSYEQYF.

This clonotype has a count of ten or more. The chain recombines TRBV12-3 or TRBV12-4 with TRBJ2-4; TRBD1 might be the D (5 bases). This CDR3 has 15 residues. The V end was cut by 3 bases, the J end by 0 bases, with 9 bases between. CDR3 nucleotide sequence: TGTGCCAGCAGTTTGGGGCAGCTAGCCAAAAACATTCAGTACTTC. Translating gives CASSLGQLAKNIQYF.

This clonotype has a handful of counts. The rearrangement uses TRBV29-1 and TRBJ1-1; D unresolved. The germline CDR1 and CDR2 sequences are SQVTM and ANQGSEA. The CDR3 consists of 13 residues. The germline V and J ends were trimmed by 4 bases and 0 bases, with 9 bases remaining between them. The CDR3 nucleotides read TGCAGCGTTGGGGGTTTTCTGAACACTGAAGCTTTCTTT. This gives the protein CSVGGFLNTEAFF.

The chain is built from TRBV18 and TRBJ2-1; the D call may be TRBD1 or TRBD2 (5 bases each). Per the germline V gene, CDR1 is KGHSH and CDR2 is LQKENI. Trimming stripped 2 bases from V and 6 bases from J, with 11 bases between. The CDR3 spans 14 residues. The CDR3 spells CASSPRDVGNEQFF. Written as DNA, the CDR3 is TGTGCCAGCTCACCAAGGGACGTGGGCAATGAGCAGTTCTTC. Full variable domain (rest looked up from reference TRBV18 and TRBJ2-1): NAGVMQNPRHLVRRRGQEARLRCSPMKGHSHVYWYRQLPEEGLKFMVYLQKENIIDESGMPKERFSAEFPKEGPSILRIQQVVRGDSAAYFCASSPRDVGNEQFFGPGTRLTVL.

This clonotype has a count of ten or more. The rearrangement uses TRBV20-1 and TRBJ1-1; D perhaps matches TRBD1 (5 bases). Germline CDR1 reads DFQATT; CDR2 reads SNEGSKA (reference sequence). The CDR3 has 14 amino acids. Written as DNA, the CDR3 is TGCACCCCGTCGGCAGGGAGGAAGTATGCTGAAGCTTTCTTT. Protein sequence: CTPSAGRKYAEAFF.

This clonotype appeared many times. V is TRBV10-3 and J is TRBJ2-5, with D perhaps matching TRBD2 (7 bases). This CDR3 comprises 13 residues. The germline V and J ends were trimmed by 10 bases and 4 bases, with 16 bases remaining between them. Germline CDR1 reads ENHRY; CDR2 reads SYGVKD. The CDR3 sequence is CATNREGVETQYF. CDR3 DNA sequence: TGTGCCACCAACAGGGAGGGCGTAGAGACCCAGTACTTC.

The chain is built from TRBV4-1 and TRBJ2-1; D tentatively reads TRBD1 or TRBD2 (5 bases each). The CDR3 runs 15 residues. Trimming took 1 base from V and 2 from J, leaving 9 bases between them. From germline, CDR1 is MGHRA and CDR2 YSYEKL. The CDR3 region is CASSQGRGTYNEQFF. CDR3 bases: TGCGCCAGCAGCCAAGGACGGGGCACCTACAATGAGCAGTTCTTC.

This clonotype was seen a handful of times. The rearrangement joins TRBV6-2 or TRBV6-3 to TRBJ1-5; a possible D gene is TRBD1 (6 bases). The CDR3 extends over 16 amino acids. Trimming left V 6 bases short and J 0 bases short, with 15 bases between. Germline CDR1 is MNHEY and CDR2 is SVGEGT. In DNA form, the CDR3 reads TGTGCCAGCAGGCTCGGACAGTTTTATAGCAATCAGCCCCAGCATTTT. This sequence encodes CASRLGQFYSNQPQHF.

V usage is TRBV28 and J usage is TRBJ1-5; D remains unclear. There are 14 residues in the CDR3. Germline V lookup: CDR1 MDHEN, CDR2 SYDVKM. V lost 6 bases and J 2 bases, leaving 11 bases between the germline ends. This CDR3 is CASRLGVGNQPQHF. The CDR3 nucleotides read TGTGCCAGCAGACTAGGCGTTGGCAATCAGCCCCAGCATTTT.

There are a few counts of this clonotype. This chain links TRBV9 with TRBJ2-3; maybe TRBD1 (5 bases). Per germline, CDR1 SGDLS and CDR2 YYNGEE. Trimming left V 0 bases short and J 0 bases short, with 17 bases between. The CDR3 is made up of 18 amino acids. CDR3 bases: TGTGCCAGCAGCGTAGCTACGTTGGCAGGGCCCAGCACAGATACGCAGTATTTT. Amino acid sequence: CASSVATLAGPSTDTQYF.

At least ten counts were recorded for this clonotype. This chain connects TRBV7-9 to TRBJ2-1; possibly TRBD1 for D (6 bases). The CDR3 has 14 amino acids. Deletions cut 2 bases from V and 7 bases from J, with 12 bases between. Germline V CDR1 and CDR2: SEHNR, FQNEAQ (reference sequence). The DNA of the CDR3 is TGTGCCAGCAGCTTATCGACAGGCCAAAATGAGCAGTTCTTC. Amino acid sequence: CASSLSTGQNEQFF.

This chain joins TRBV20-1 and TRBJ1-5; TRBD1 matches 7 bases. Germline loops: CDR1 DFQATT, CDR2 SNEGSKA (reference sequence). V dropped 8 bases and J dropped 6; count of bases not matched to a gene: 7. This CDR3 spans 12 amino acids. The CDR3 spells CSPHRGTQPQHF. The CDR3 DNA follows: TGCAGTCCACACAGGGGAACTCAGCCCCAGCATTTT.

This clonotype occurred a few times. The chain uses TRBV29-1 and TRBJ2-5; 7 bases are a match to TRBD2. The CDR3 totals 14 residues. J lost 5 bases, V lost 4 bases, and 10 bases had no gene match. CDR1 SQVTM and CDR2 ANQGSEA come from the germline V gene. The CDR3 nucleotides read TGCAGCGTTGGAAGGAGCCTAGCGGTCGAGACCCAGTACTTC. Translation: CSVGRSLAVETQYF.

V gene TRBV10-2 combines with J gene TRBJ2-3, with 10 bases identical to TRBD2. V lost 8 bases, J lost 5 bases, and 19 bases stayed unmatched. The CDR3 is made up of 18 amino acids. Germline V CDR1 and CDR2: WSHSY, SAAADI. The chain's CDR3 is CASGRASGGFVTGDTQYF. In DNA form, the CDR3 reads TGCGCCAGCGGCAGGGCTAGCGGGGGTTTCGTCACGGGAGATACGCAGTATTTT.

This clonotype was found many times. The CDR3 DNA sequence: TGTGCCAGCAGTTTAACAGGGTCTAGTCTTGGCTACACCTTC. The encoded protein is CASSLTGSSLGYTF. This rearrangement joins TRBV12-3 or TRBV12-4 to TRBJ1-2, with a weak D call TRBD1 (6 bases). The CDR3 loop spans 14 amino acids. The V end lost 2 bases, the J end lost 7 bases, and 14 bases lay between the germline ends.

The V call is TRBV4-2, the J call TRBJ1-2, with D uncertain. The V gene's germline CDR1 is LGHNA and CDR2 YNFKEQ. The ends were cut back, 6 bases at V and 2 bases at J, with 10 bases in the middle. The CDR3 extends over 13 amino acids. The CDR3, as DNA: TGTGCCAGCAGGCAAACATCGAACTATGGCTACACCTTC. Amino acids: CASRQTSNYGYTF.

This clonotype was seen many times. V is TRBV25-1 and J is TRBJ2-4; D is perhaps TRBD1 or TRBD2 (6 bases each). CDR3 length: 19 amino acids. V was trimmed by 3 bases and J by 0 bases, leaving 21 bases between them. The germline V gene has CDR1 MGHDK and CDR2 SYGVNS. In DNA form, the CDR3 reads TGTGCCAGCAGTGAGGAGGAGGGGACACCCATACTAGCCAAAAACATTCAGTACTTC. Residues: CASSEEEGTPILAKNIQYF.

The genes are TRBV6-5 and TRBJ2-1, with no clear D. Germline V gives CDR1 MNHEY, CDR2 SVGAGI. Trimming removed 2 bases at V and 5 bases at J, with 16 bases between. CDR3 size: 16 residues. The DNA for the CDR3 is TGTGCCAGCAGTTACAAAACACGGGTTTTGGACAATGAGCAGTTCTTC. Its protein product is CASSYKTRVLDNEQFF.

This clonotype was seen only a few times. The chain has TRBV20-1 and TRBJ2-3; D not certain. Germline values: CDR1 DFQATT, CDR2 SNEGSKA (reference sequence). The V gene lost 6 bases and the J gene lost 6 bases, with 7 bases spanning the gap. This CDR3 region has 10 residues. CDR3 amino acids: CSAYADTQYF. CDR3 DNA: TGCAGTGCCTATGCCGATACGCAGTATTTT.

This clonotype was observed many times. This rearrangement joins TRBV11-2 to TRBJ2-7; 14 bases align to TRBD2. This CDR3 region has 19 residues. In germline, CDR1 is SGHAT, CDR2 FQNNGV. With V trimmed by 5 bases and J by 5 bases, 17 bases remained unmatched. CDR3 residues: CASSLTSGGGKVSGHEQYF. CDR3 DNA sequence: TGTGCCAGCAGCCTGACTAGCGGGGGGGGTAAGGTATCGGGCCACGAGCAGTACTTC.

In its sample, this clonotype was seen a few times. V and J are TRBV5-6 and TRBJ1-6, with 7 bases aligning to TRBD1. This CDR3 comprises 15 residues. Looked up from germline, CDR1 is SGHDT and CDR2 is YYEEEE. After removal of 2 bases from V and 7 bases from J, the junction contained 6 bases not matched to a gene. For the CDR3, the DNA is TGTGCCAGCAGCTTACAGGGGACAAACAATTCACCCCTCCACTTT. It codes for CASSLQGTNNSPLHF.

This clonotype was counted between two and nine times. V usage is TRBV12-3 or TRBV12-4 and J usage is TRBJ2-5; 8 nucleotides line up with TRBD2. J lost 2 bases, V lost 1 base, and 3 bases had no gene match. The CDR3 contains 15 residues. The CDR3: CASSLGLARQETQYF. The CDR3 DNA is TGTGCCAGCAGTTTAGGACTAGCGCGTCAAGAGACCCAGTACTTC.

This clonotype was counted many times. This rearrangement joins TRBV7-2 to TRBJ1-4; D uncertain. This CDR3 contains 13 residues. V gave up 2 bases and J gave up 5 bases, with 6 bases separating them. In germline, CDR1 is SGHTA, CDR2 FQGNSA. The CDR3, as DNA: TGTGCCAGCAGCTTACTCATAAATGAAAAACTGTTTTTT. Its protein is CASSLLINEKLFF.

This clonotype has more than one count but fewer than ten. The chain employs TRBV7-9 and TRBJ2-7, with D possibly being TRBD2 (5 bases). The CDR3 has 16 amino acids. Germline lookup yields CDR1 SEHNR and CDR2 FQNEAQ (reference sequence). V was shortened by 2 bases and J by 2 bases, with 16 bases between the two germline ends. The CDR3 region is CASSLTHSAYAYEQYF. CDR3 bases: TGTGCCAGCAGCTTAACCCATAGCGCCTACGCCTACGAGCAGTACTTC.